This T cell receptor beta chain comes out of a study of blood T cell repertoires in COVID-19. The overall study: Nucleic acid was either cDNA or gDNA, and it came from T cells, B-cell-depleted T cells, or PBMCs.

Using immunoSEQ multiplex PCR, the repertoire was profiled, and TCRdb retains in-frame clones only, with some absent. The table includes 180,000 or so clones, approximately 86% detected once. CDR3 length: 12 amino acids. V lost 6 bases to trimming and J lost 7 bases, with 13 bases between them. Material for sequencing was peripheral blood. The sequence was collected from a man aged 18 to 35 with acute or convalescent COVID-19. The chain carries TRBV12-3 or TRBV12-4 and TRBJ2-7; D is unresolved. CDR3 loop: CASRPLDMEQYF. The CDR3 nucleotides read TGTGCCAGCAGGCCCCTAGATATGGAGCAGTACTTC.